A selection of T cell receptor beta chains follows, all from one sample in a study of cytomegalovirus exposure and HLA in healthy donors. TCRdb keeps only in-frame clones here, not all; method: immunoSEQ multiplex PCR. Its listing shows 70,000 to 75,000 clones. The sample was PBMCs. The source of these receptors is a female donor in good health and CMV-seropositive. CDR3s include the opening cysteine and the closing phenylalanine or tryptophan. A D gene is named only where the DNA matches it firmly.

J	V	D	CDR3
TRBJ2-7	TRBV7-9	-	CASSLDSFEQYF
TRBJ2-7	TRBV19	TRBD2	CGKLAGVVEQYF
TRBJ1-1	TRBV10-3	-	CAISDPSLNTEAFF
TRBJ2-4	TRBV5-6	-	CASSLGTVKNIQYF
TRBJ1-4	TRBV18	-	CASSPRQAENEKLFF
TRBJ2-5	TRBV18	TRBD2	CASSQSPGLAGVETQYF
TRBJ2-1	TRBV10-2	TRBD2	CASRSETSGYNEQFF
TRBJ2-3	TRBV28	TRBD1	CASGTGGGGRTDTQYF
TRBJ2-7	TRBV11-2	TRBD1	CASSLATGQPYEQYF
TRBJ1-4	TRBV18	TRBD1	CASSPPGQSNEKLFF
TRBJ2-2	TRBV9	TRBD1	CASSVAGTGRLTGELFF
TRBJ2-7	TRBV27	TRBD1	CASSFPTGTDTYEQYF
TRBJ1-1	TRBV5-1	-	CASSAGARTEAFF
TRBJ1-5	TRBV7-2	TRBD1	CASSPGGTGSNQPQHF
TRBJ2-2	TRBV5-1	-	CASSLSTGYAGELFF
TRBJ2-5	TRBV6-1	-	CASSDPGAALGGETQYF
TRBJ2-1	TRBV4-1	TRBD2	CASSQVPSGGHNEQFF
TRBJ2-4	TRBV18	TRBD1	CASSPVKGASLGIQYF
TRBJ2-3	TRBV4-1	-	CASSQSGGPHTQYF
TRBJ1-1	TRBV4-1	-	CASSQNTEAFF
TRBJ2-2	TRBV9	TRBD2	CASSPLGAGATGELFF
TRBJ1-6	TRBV5-1	-	CASSSTGSRNSPLHF
TRBJ1-4	TRBV5-1	-	CASTRDSATNEKLFF
TRBJ2-7	TRBV5-6	TRBD2	CASSLGSGRSEQYF
TRBJ2-5	TRBV5-1	-	CASSLAGVGGQETQYF
TRBJ1-5	TRBV18	-	CASSPGSDQPQHF
TRBJ2-7	TRBV28	TRBD2	CASGGLAGKEQYF
TRBJ1-2	TRBV7-2	-	CASSSPPGQTYGYTF
TRBJ2-7	TRBV5-6	-	CASSLRGGEQYF
TRBJ1-2	TRBV7-9	TRBD1	CASSTTQGADGYTF
TRBJ1-5	TRBV5-1	TRBD1	CASSRTGGPYQPQHF
TRBJ2-4	TRBV6-5	TRBD1	CASSYTGARDRGIQYF
TRBJ2-1	TRBV7-8	-	CASSLSGRTYNEQFF
TRBJ2-5	TRBV19	-	CASRSYEETQYF
TRBJ1-5	TRBV2	-	CASSEERGIQPQHF
-	TRBV4-1	TRBD2	CASSRTHHLTSGGTRGDYEQYF
TRBJ2-4	TRBV5-1	-	CASGPDSKNIQYF
TRBJ2-7	TRBV9	-	CASSVVGTFYEQYF
TRBJ2-7	TRBV2	TRBD1	CASRLRTGAGRYF
TRBJ2-2	TRBV28	TRBD2	CASGGTSGSTVGTGELFF